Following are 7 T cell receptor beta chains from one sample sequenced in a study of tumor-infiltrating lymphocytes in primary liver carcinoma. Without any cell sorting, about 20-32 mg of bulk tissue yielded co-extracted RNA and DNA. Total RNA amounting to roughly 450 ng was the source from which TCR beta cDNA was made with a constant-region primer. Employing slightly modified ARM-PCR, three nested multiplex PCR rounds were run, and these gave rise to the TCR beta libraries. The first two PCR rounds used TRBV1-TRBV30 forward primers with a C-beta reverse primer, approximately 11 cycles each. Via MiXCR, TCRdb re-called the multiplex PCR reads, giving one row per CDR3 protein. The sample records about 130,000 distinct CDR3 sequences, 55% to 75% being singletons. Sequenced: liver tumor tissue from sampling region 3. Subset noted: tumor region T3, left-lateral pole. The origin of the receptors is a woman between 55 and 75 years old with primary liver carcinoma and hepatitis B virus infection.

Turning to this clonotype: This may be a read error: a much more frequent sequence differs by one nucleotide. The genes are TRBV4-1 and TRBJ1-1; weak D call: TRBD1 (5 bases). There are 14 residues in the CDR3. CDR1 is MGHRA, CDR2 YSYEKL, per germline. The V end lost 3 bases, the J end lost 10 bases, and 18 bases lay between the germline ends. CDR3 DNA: TGCGCCAGCAGCCATTCGGGGGGGAGGCCTGGAGCTTTCTTT. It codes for CASSHSGGRPGAFF.

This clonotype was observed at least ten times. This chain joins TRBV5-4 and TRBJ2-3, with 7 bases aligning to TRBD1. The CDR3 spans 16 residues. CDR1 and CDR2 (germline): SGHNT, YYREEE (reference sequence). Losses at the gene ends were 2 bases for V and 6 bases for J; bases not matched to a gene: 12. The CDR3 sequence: CASSFFGQDWGDTQYF. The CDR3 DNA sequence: TGTGCCAGCAGCTTTTTTGGACAGGACTGGGGGGATACGCAGTATTTT. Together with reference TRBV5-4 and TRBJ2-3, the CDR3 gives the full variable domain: ETGVTQSPTHLIKTRGQQVTLRCSSQSGHNTVSWYQQALGQGPQFIFQYYREEENGRGNFPPRFSGLQFPNYSSELNVNALELDDSALYLCASSFFGQDWGDTQYFGPGTRLTVL.

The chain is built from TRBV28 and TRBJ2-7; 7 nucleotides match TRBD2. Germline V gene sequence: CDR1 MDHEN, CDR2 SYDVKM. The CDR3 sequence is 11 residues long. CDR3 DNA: TGTGGTTCTAGCGGAATCTACGAGCAGTACTTC. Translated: CGSSGIYEQYF.

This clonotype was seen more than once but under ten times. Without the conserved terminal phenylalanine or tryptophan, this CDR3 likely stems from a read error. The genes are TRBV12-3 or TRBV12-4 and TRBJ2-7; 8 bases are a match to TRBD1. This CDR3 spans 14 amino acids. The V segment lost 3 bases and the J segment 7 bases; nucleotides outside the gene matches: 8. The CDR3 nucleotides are TGTGCCAGCAGTTTGGGTCCAGGGGGCCTTGAGCAGTACCTC. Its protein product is CASSLGPGGLEQYL.

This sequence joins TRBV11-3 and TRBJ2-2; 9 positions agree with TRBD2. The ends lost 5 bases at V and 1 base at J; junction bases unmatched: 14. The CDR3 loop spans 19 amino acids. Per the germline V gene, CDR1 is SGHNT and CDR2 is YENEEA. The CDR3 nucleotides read TGTGCCAGCAGCGCCTACACCGGGACTAGCCTTCTGAACACCGGGGAGCTGTTTTTT. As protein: CASSAYTGTSLLNTGELFF. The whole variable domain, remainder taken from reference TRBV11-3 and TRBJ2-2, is EAGVVQSPRYKIIEKKQPVAFWCNPISGHNTLYWYLQNLGQGPELLIRYENEEAVDDSQLPKDRFSAERLKGVDSTLKIQPAELGDSAVYLCASSAYTGTSLLNTGELFFGEGSRLTVL.

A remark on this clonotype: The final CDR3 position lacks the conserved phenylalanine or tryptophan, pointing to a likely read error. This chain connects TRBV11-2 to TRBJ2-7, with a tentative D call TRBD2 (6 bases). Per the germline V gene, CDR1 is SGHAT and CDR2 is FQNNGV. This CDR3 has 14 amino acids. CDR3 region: CAGSLIGSSYEQYY. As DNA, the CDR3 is TGTGCCGGCAGCTTAATCGGGAGCTCCTACGAGCAGTACTAC.

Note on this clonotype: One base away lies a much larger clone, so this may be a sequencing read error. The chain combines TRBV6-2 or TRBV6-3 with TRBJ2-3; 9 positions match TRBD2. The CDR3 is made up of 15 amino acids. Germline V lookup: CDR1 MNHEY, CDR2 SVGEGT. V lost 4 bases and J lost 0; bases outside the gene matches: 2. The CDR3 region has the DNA TGTGCCAGCAGTTGGACTAGCGAGAGCACAGATACGCAGTATTTT. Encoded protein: CASSWTSESTDTQYF.